The entry below describes one T cell receptor beta chain. The antigen remains unidentified. These data are taken from a study of beta chain features in type 1 diabetes. Regarding the study as a whole: Type 1 diabetes patients showed a moderate but significant shortening of TCRB CDR3s in all four CD4+ subsets.

Using CD45RO/CCR7/CD25/CD127/CD95/CD27, CD4+ naive, central memory, regulatory and stem cell-like memory cells were sorted. The length of the CDR3 is 14 residues. Germline lookup yields CDR1 MNHEY and CDR2 SMNVEV (reference sequence). Trimming took off 6 bases at V and 7 bases at J, with 16 bases between the two ends. The sequenced template was cDNA made from the entire isolated RNA. Naive, central memory and regulatory T cell samples averaged about 3.57 million reads. Data came from immunoSEQ multiplex PCR; TCRdb stores just in-frame clones and leaves some out. The sample includes around 240,000 clones, around 68% seen only once; the top ten take approximately 0.05%.

Sequenced input: naive CD4+ T cells from blood. This sequence was found in a man in his thirties or forties in good health. The V call is TRBV27, the J call TRBJ1-5, with no clear D. The DNA for the CDR3 is TGTGCCAGCAGCCACAGAAACTCCTTACAGCCCCAGCATTTT. This gives the protein CASSHRNSLQPQHF.